These T cell receptor beta chains were read from a single sample in a study of T cell responses to AZD1222 COVID-19 vaccine. Libraries were prepared by immunoSEQ multiplex PCR; TCRdb keeps only in-frame clonotypes and omits some of them. The sample yields roughly 150,000 clones, roughly nine tenths seen once. Sequences were derived from peripheral blood, sampled on day 0 of AZD1222 vaccination. The origin of the receptors is an adult in good health. Both conserved end residues are part of each CDR3. D genes are given only for firm matches. Clone size, where shown, is once, few, many, or a class for clones that have expanded.

DNA: TGTGCCAGCAGTGAAGAATTAACAGGTCTTAGCAATCAGCCCCAGCATTTT
CDR3: CASSEELTGLSNQPQHF
J: TRBJ1-5
D: NA
size: NA
V: TRBV2

DNA: TGTGCCAGCAGAAGTCAAGGGCAGCCCCAGCATTTT
CDR3: CASRSQGQPQHF
J: TRBJ1-5
D: NA
size: NA
V: TRBV6-5

DNA: TGTGCCAGCAGCTTACTCTTCTTCGGGGAAGAGACCCAGTACTTC
CDR3: CASSLLFFGEETQYF
J: TRBJ2-5
D: NA
size: NA
V: TRBV7-3

DNA: TGTGCCTGGAGTAGGGGAGGGGTGAACACTGAAGCTTTCTTT
CDR3: CAWSRGGVNTEAFF
J: TRBJ1-1
D: NA
size: NA
V: TRBV30

DNA: TGCGCCAGCAGCCAAGGGAAGTACACAGATACGCAGTATTTT
CDR3: CASSQGKYTDTQYF
J: TRBJ2-3
D: NA
size: NA
V: TRBV5-1

DNA: TGTGCCATCAGTGACAGCCACTCTGGAAACACCATATATTTT
CDR3: CAISDSHSGNTIYF
J: TRBJ1-3
D: NA
size: NA
V: TRBV10-3

DNA: TGTGCCAGCAGTCTTAGGGGCCCCTATAGCAATCAGCCCCAGCATTTT
CDR3: CASSLRGPYSNQPQHF
J: TRBJ1-5
D: NA
size: NA
V: TRBV28

DNA: TGTGCCAGCAGTTTATTAGAGAACACTGAAGCTTTCTTT
CDR3: CASSLLENTEAFF
J: TRBJ1-1
D: NA
size: NA
V: TRBV12-3/TRBV12-4

DNA: TGTGCCAGCAGCTCCCCTCTAGATACGCAGTATTTT
CDR3: CASSSPLDTQYF
J: TRBJ2-3
D: NA
size: NA
V: TRBV6-5

DNA: TGTGCCAGCAGCCCGGAGGCGGCCGGGGAGCTGTTTTTT
CDR3: CASSPEAAGELFF
J: TRBJ2-2
D: NA
size: few
V: TRBV7-8

DNA: TGTGCCATCAGTGGGGCGGGCGGGACAAGCACAGATACGCAGTATTTT
CDR3: CAISGAGGTSTDTQYF
J: TRBJ2-3
D: NA
size: NA
V: TRBV10-3

DNA: TGTGCCAGCAGCTCACAGGGTGTTAGTTACAATGAGCAGTTCTTC
CDR3: CASSSQGVSYNEQFF
J: TRBJ2-1
D: NA
size: NA
V: TRBV7-9

DNA: TGTGCCAGCAGTTGGGACGGACTTAATGAAAAACTGTTTTTT
CDR3: CASSWDGLNEKLFF
J: TRBJ1-4
D: NA
size: NA
V: TRBV27

DNA: TGTGCCAGCAGCTTAGGCAGGGCGAACACTGAAGCTTTCTTT
CDR3: CASSLGRANTEAFF
J: TRBJ1-1
D: NA
size: NA
V: TRBV7-9

DNA: TGTGCCAGCAGCCGGGACAGTAATAATTCACCCCTCCACTTT
CDR3: CASSRDSNNSPLHF
J: TRBJ1-6
D: TRBD1
size: NA
V: TRBV6-5

DNA: TGTGCCACCAGTGGAAGGACAGCGGGCAACACCGGGGAGCTGTTTTTT
CDR3: CATSGRTAGNTGELFF
J: TRBJ2-2
D: NA
size: NA
V: TRBV24-1

DNA: TGTGCCAGCTCAGTGGACAGACAAAACACCGGGGAGCTGTTTTTT
CDR3: CASSVDRQNTGELFF
J: TRBJ2-2
D: NA
size: NA
V: TRBV18

DNA: TGTGCCAGCAGTTATGGGGACACTGAAGCTTTCTTT
CDR3: CASSYGDTEAFF
J: TRBJ1-1
D: NA
size: NA
V: TRBV6-5

DNA: TGTGCCAGCAGAGGGACGGAGGGAATTTATGGCTACACCTTC
CDR3: CASRGTEGIYGYTF
J: TRBJ1-2
D: NA
size: once
V: TRBV2

DNA: TGCGCCAGCAGCCCCGAGGTAGGGGTGCAGCCCCAGCATTTT
CDR3: CASSPEVGVQPQHF
J: TRBJ1-5
D: NA
size: NA
V: TRBV5-1

DNA: TGTGCCAGCAGCTTAGGGACAGGGTATGGAGAGACCCAGTACTTC
CDR3: CASSLGTGYGETQYF
J: TRBJ2-5
D: TRBD1
size: NA
V: TRBV7-3

DNA: TGTGCCAGCAGTTACCGTGGATCCCAGCATTTT
CDR3: CASSYRGSQHF
J: TRBJ1-5
D: NA
size: NA
V: TRBV6-2/TRBV6-3

DNA: TGCGCCAGCAGTCAATTTTCGGCTAGCGGGGGGGCCTACAATGAGCAGTTCTTC
CDR3: CASSQFSASGGAYNEQFF
J: TRBJ2-1
D: TRBD2
size: once
V: TRBV23-1

DNA: TGTGCCATCAGTGAGTCGTTAGGGCTAGCGGGGGGGGAGCAGTACTTC
CDR3: CAISESLGLAGGEQYF
J: TRBJ2-7
D: TRBD2
size: NA
V: TRBV10-3

DNA: TGTGCCAGCAGCGTCGGTGGCTTGGGTGAAAAACTGTTTTTT
CDR3: CASSVGGLGEKLFF
J: TRBJ1-4
D: NA
size: NA
V: TRBV9

DNA: TGTGCCATCTCCCACGACAGGAACACTGAAGCTTTCTTT
CDR3: CAISHDRNTEAFF
J: TRBJ1-1
D: NA
size: NA
V: TRBV10-3

DNA: TGCAGTGCTAGTTTAGCGCAGAACACAGATACGCAGTATTTT
CDR3: CSASLAQNTDTQYF
J: TRBJ2-3
D: NA
size: NA
V: TRBV20-1

DNA: TGTGCCAGTAGCGGGCTTAACACCGGGGAGCTGTTTTTT
CDR3: CASSGLNTGELFF
J: TRBJ2-2
D: TRBD2
size: few
V: TRBV4-2

DNA: TGTGCCAGCAGTTACCTACAGGCTAACTATGGCTACACCTTC
CDR3: CASSYLQANYGYTF
J: TRBJ1-2
D: NA
size: NA
V: TRBV6-5

DNA: TGTGCCAGCTCAGGCAGGATGAACTATGGCTACACCTTC
CDR3: CASSGRMNYGYTF
J: TRBJ1-2
D: NA
size: once
V: TRBV6-5

DNA: TGCGCCAGCAGCCAAGATGTCGGAAACATTCAGTACTTC
CDR3: CASSQDVGNIQYF
J: TRBJ2-4
D: NA
size: NA
V: TRBV4-3

DNA: TGTGCCAGCTCACCAACCAGCTCCTACAATGAGCAGTTCTTC
CDR3: CASSPTSSYNEQFF
J: TRBJ2-1
D: NA
size: NA
V: TRBV18

DNA: TGTGCCAGATCCGGGACGGCAAGCTCTGGGGCCAACGTCCTGACTTTC
CDR3: CARSGTASSGANVLTF
J: TRBJ2-6
D: NA
size: NA
V: TRBV2

DNA: TGTGCCAGCACCGTCCGGCGGAGGGGGGGGCGAGGCTACACCTTC
CDR3: CASTVRRRGGRGYTF
J: TRBJ1-2
D: NA
size: NA
V: TRBV11-3

DNA: TGTGCCAGCAGCCCTTACGGGGACCAGGGTCGCAAAAATGAAAAACTGTTTTTT
CDR3: CASSPYGDQGRKNEKLFF
J: TRBJ1-4
D: NA
size: NA
V: TRBV11-2

DNA: TGTGCCAGCAGCTTAGGGACAGGTTCTCGCAATGAGCAGTTCTTC
CDR3: CASSLGTGSRNEQFF
J: TRBJ2-1
D: TRBD1
size: NA
V: TRBV7-3

DNA: TGTGCCAGCAGTTTAGGGCAGGGAGCACGAGAGCAGTACTTC
CDR3: CASSLGQGAREQYF
J: TRBJ2-7
D: NA
size: NA
V: TRBV28